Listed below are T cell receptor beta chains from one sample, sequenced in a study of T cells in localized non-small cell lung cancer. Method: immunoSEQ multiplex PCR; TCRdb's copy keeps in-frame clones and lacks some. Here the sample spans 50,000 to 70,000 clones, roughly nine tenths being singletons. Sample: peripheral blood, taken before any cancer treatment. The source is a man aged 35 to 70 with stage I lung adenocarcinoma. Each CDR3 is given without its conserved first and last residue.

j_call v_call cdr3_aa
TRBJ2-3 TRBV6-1 ASSEYPDYSRAVDTQY
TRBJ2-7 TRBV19 ASSIESSTYEQY
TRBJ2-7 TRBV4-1 ASSEVETGTIHEQY
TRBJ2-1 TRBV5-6 ASSFTGDEQF
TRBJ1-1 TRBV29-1 SVAKTGWDTEAF
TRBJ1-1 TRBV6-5 ATAGSGTEAF
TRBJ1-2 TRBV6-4 ASSDDFHGYT
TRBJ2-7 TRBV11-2 ASSFTGEQY
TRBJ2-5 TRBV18 ASSQRQGDKTQY
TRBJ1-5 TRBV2 ASTEGGLTGQPQH
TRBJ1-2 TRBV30 AWSPGTGGST
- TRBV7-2 ASSGGRSGTSAYEQY
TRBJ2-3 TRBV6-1 ASIRHRGGTDTQY
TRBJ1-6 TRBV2 ASSGQYNSPLH
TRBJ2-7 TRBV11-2 ASSSGVKDEQY
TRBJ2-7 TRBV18 ASSPPGASYEQY
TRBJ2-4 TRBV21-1 ASRKSRVAKNIQY
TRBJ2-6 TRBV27 ASSLSRGSYSGANVLT
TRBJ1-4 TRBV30 AWCLTGGLEKLF
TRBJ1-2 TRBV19 ASSDASDYGYT
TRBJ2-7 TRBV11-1 ASSLGSGSTFSYEQY
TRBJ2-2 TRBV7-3 ASSEKAGHYTGELF
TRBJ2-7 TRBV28 ASGSGRGYYEQY
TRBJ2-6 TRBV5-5 ASSPDGGRSGANVLT
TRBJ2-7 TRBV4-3 ASSQDLSSYEQY
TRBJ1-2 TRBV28 ASSPGQGAGGYT
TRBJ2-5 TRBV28 ASSLVLQETQY
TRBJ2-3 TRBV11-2 VSAWAGGGTDTQY
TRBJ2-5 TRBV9 ASSTHQGTETQY
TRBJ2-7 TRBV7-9 ASSHRDRATEQY
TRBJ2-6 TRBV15 ATSKRGFGGANVLT
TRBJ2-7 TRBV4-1 ASSNPTGSDEQY
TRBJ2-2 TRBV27 ASSQQGHGELF
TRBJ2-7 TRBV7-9 ASSLSPEAQSGYEQY
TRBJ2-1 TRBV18 ASSPSGSVGEQF
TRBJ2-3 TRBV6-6 ASNRDRGTDTQY
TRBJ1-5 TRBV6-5 ASRATGNQPQH
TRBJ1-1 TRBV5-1 ASSFRTHTEAF
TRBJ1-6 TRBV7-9 ASSDREGKSSYNSPLH
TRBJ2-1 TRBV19 ASSRGLAGGISYNEQF
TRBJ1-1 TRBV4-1 ASSLQGILNTEAF
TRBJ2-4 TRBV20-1 SAGNYNIQY
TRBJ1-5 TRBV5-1 ASSLAGNQPQH
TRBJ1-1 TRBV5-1 ASSLATGGTEAF
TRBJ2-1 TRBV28 ASSSGRAGYYYNEQF
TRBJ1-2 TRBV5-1 ASSLLAGANYGYT
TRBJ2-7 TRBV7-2 ASSPRRLAREQY